This TCR beta chain was captured in a study of early T cells in non-severe SARS-CoV-2 infection. As for the study in general: Sequencing used unsorted whole-blood bulk RNA, so chains lack pairing. Broader study findings: VDJdb matching, biased toward anti-spike CD8 responses, missed private and CD4 specificities.

This clonotype was seen many times. No antigen is known for it. Unique molecular identifier tags were affixed to discrete cDNA molecules. TCRdb reanalysed the 5' RACE reads using MiXCR and keeps one entry per CDR3 protein. This sample has 45,000 to 65,000 distinct CDR3 sequences, with around 8.4% found just once. The V end was cut by 3 bases, the J end by 5 bases, with 14 bases between. The CDR3 is made up of 14 amino acids. Germline values: CDR1 SEHNR, CDR2 FQNEAQ (reference sequence). The receptor's source is an adult who was a healthcare worker with PCR-confirmed SARS-CoV-2 infection or an uninfected control (not recorded which). The genes are TRBV7-9 and TRBJ2-7, with D perhaps being TRBD1 or TRBD2 (6 bases each). Sequences were obtained from whole blood. CDR3 residues: CASSFAGTGNEQYF. In nucleotides, the CDR3 is TGTGCCAGCAGCTTCGCGGGAACAGGGAACGAGCAGTACTTC.